This entry lists 9 T cell receptor beta chains sequenced from one sample in a study of cytomegalovirus exposure and HLA in healthy donors (dated by TCRdb to the late 2010s). Library preparation used the immunoSEQ multiplex PCR assay. For the multiplex PCR, a mixture combining 60 forward primers for TCR Vbeta segments and 13 reverse primers for TCR Jbeta segments was used. TCRdb took this table from immuneACCESS and kept in-frame rearrangements with V and J called. Such tables lack part of the clones; where checked against another copy, unresolved V genes explain under half of the gap, and the rest is unexplained. The table of this sample itemizes just over 150,000 clones. 1.3% of the sample rests with the top ten. Source material: PBMCs. The receptors were gathered from a woman aged 55-69 years in good health and CMV-seronegative.

DNA of the CDR3: TGTGCCAGCAGCTTACTGACCTTGGAGAATTCACCCCTCCACTTT. Encoded protein: CASSLLTLENSPLHF. This chain uses TRBV7-2 with TRBJ1-6, with D uncertain. The CDR3 sequence is 15 residues long. Per the germline V gene, CDR1 is SGHTA and CDR2 is FQGNSA. V lost 2 bases and J lost 7, with 12 bases in between. The full variable domain, in which reference TRBV7-2 and TRBJ1-6 provide the parts outside the CDR3, is GAGVSQSPSNKVTEKGKDVELRCDPISGHTALYWYRQSLGQGLEFLIYFQGNSAPDKSGLPSDRFSAERTGGSVSTLTIQRTQQEDSAVYLCASSLLTLENSPLHFGNGTRLTVT.

This chain links TRBV7-7 with TRBJ1-5; tentative D call: TRBD1 (6 bases). The CDR3 consists of 16 residues. The germline CDR1 and CDR2 sequences are SSHAT and FNYEAQ (reference sequence). V gave up 6 bases and J gave up 6 bases, with 21 bases separating them. The chain's CDR3 is CASSPRTVSRGQPQHF. The CDR3 region has the DNA TGTGCCAGCAGTCCTCGGACAGTCTCAAGAGGTCAGCCCCAGCATTTT.

The chain joins TRBV6-5 to TRBJ1-3; D is uncertain. This CDR3 comprises 13 residues. Trimming stripped 8 bases from V and 0 bases from J, with 8 bases between. Germline CDR1 is MNHEY and CDR2 is SVGAGI. CDR3 sequence reads: CASADSSGNTIYF. CDR3 DNA sequence: TGTGCCAGCGCCGATAGCTCTGGAAACACCATATATTTT.

The genes are TRBV18 and TRBJ2-2; D unresolved. Between the trimmed V and J ends, which lost 4 bases and 2 bases, there was a span of 11 bases. Germline V gives CDR1 KGHSH, CDR2 LQKENI. This CDR3 is built from 15 residues. The CDR3 nucleotides are TGTGCCAGCTCACGTGGGCCAGCCAACACCGGGGAGCTGTTTTTT. It encodes CASSRGPANTGELFF.

This chain links TRBV7-9 with TRBJ1-2; tentative D call: TRBD1 (5 bases). CDR1 is SEHNR, CDR2 FQNEAQ, per germline (reference sequence). CDR3 length: 14 residues. V was pared by 5 bases and J by 1 base, with 11 bases between. CDR3 sequence: CASSPGASNYGYTF. CDR3 coding DNA: TGTGCCAGCAGCCCTGGGGCCAGTAACTATGGCTACACCTTC.

The chain joins TRBV7-2 to TRBJ1-2; D gene uncertain. The CDR3 has 14 residues. Germline CDR1 reads SGHTA; CDR2 reads FQGNSA. V was trimmed by 5 bases and J by 4 bases, leaving 14 bases between them. The CDR3 loop is CASSPMTLAYGYTF. DNA for the CDR3: TGTGCCAGCAGCCCGATGACACTTGCCTATGGCTACACCTTC.

The genes are TRBV4-2 and TRBJ2-1, with D hard to call. V was cut by 2 bases and J by 10 bases, with 6 bases left in between. Looked up from germline, CDR1 is LGHNA and CDR2 is YNFKEQ. The length of the CDR3 is 11 residues. CDR3 residues: CASSQQQEQFF. The DNA for the CDR3 is TGTGCCAGCAGCCAACAACAAGAGCAGTTCTTC.

The chain is built from TRBV5-1 and TRBJ2-3, with 11 bases matching TRBD1. Trimming at V came to 4 bases and at J to 5 bases, leaving 24 bases not matched to a gene. The CDR3 consists of 21 residues. CDR1 and CDR2 from the germline V gene are SGHRS and YFSETQ. CDR3 DNA sequence: TGCGCCAGCAGCAAAGGGACGGTCCTTTATGGACAGGGGGCTATGGGAGATACGCAGTATTTT. Amino acid sequence: CASSKGTVLYGQGAMGDTQYF.

CDR3 sequence: CASSFSISRSHEQYF. In DNA form, the CDR3 reads TGTGCCAGCAGCTTCTCAATTTCTCGGTCCCACGAGCAGTACTTC. This chain uses TRBV11-2 with TRBJ2-7, with no clear D. Germline-derived CDR1 and CDR2 are SGHAT and FQNNGV. The V end lost 3 bases, the J end lost 5 bases, and 17 bases lay between the germline ends. The CDR3 sequence is 15 residues long.